These 5 T cell receptor beta chains originate from one sample sequenced in a study of long-term antiretroviral therapy in people with HIV (dated by TCRdb to between 2020 and 2023). The immunoSEQ hsTCRB v3.0 assay was used at survey level resolution to sequence the TRB variable region. Imported from immuneACCESS, the table was reduced by TCRdb to in-frame sequences with V and J called. These copies leave out some clones; in studies compared against another copy, an unresolved V gene accounts for under half, and the cause of the remainder is not known. The sample profile shows tens of thousands of clones; 87% of them were found once. The ten largest clones represent roughly 0.94% of the sample. Sequenced material: unsorted PBMCs, taken 2 years after starting antiretroviral therapy. These receptors came from a middle-aged man with HIV.

The sample holds a few counts of this clone. The V and J genes are TRBV19 and TRBJ1-2, with 8 nucleotides matching TRBD1. Germline V lookup: CDR1 LNHDA, CDR2 SQIVND (reference sequence). The CDR3 is 13 residues long. V was pared by 6 bases and J by 4 bases, with 4 bases of the junction left unmatched. CDR3 sequence: CASRAGGRYGYTF. CDR3 bases: TGTGCCAGTAGGGCAGGGGGCCGCTATGGCTACACCTTC.

This chain links TRBV6-5 with TRBJ1-2, with a weak D call TRBD1 (5 bases). The CDR3 is made up of 14 amino acids. Looked up from germline, CDR1 is MNHEY and CDR2 is SVGAGI. V lost 0 bases, J lost 4 bases, and 9 bases lay in between. CDR3 residues: CASSYSPGTYGYTF. CDR3 coding DNA: TGTGCCAGCAGTTACTCCCCTGGGACCTATGGCTACACCTTC.

The gene calls are TRBV18 and TRBJ1-5; TRBD1 agrees at 7 bases. This CDR3 is 16 amino acids long. CDR1 and CDR2 from the germline V gene are KGHSH and LQKENI. The trim removed 3 bases at V and 1 base at J, leaving 6 bases unmatched. The CDR3 region has the DNA TGTGCCAGCTCACCTAGACAGGGAGGCAGCAATCAGCCCCAGCATTTT. Translating it yields CASSPRQGGSNQPQHF. The complete variable domain, with remaining parts taken from reference TRBV18 and TRBJ1-5, reads NAGVMQNPRHLVRRRGQEARLRCSPMKGHSHVYWYRQLPEEGLKFMVYLQKENIIDESGMPKERFSAEFPKEGPSILRIQQVVRGDSAAYFCASSPRQGGSNQPQHFGDGTRLSIL.

The rearrangement joins TRBV5-6 to TRBJ2-5; TRBD1 matches at 9 bases. CDR3 length equals 17 residues. The germline CDR1 and CDR2 sequences are SGHDT and YYEEEE. V shed 4 bases, J shed 2 bases, and the junction held 12 bases outside the gene matches. CDR3 coding DNA: TGTGCCAGCAGCCGCCACCTAGGGACAGGGAGGCAAGAGACCCAGTACTTC. Translation gives CASSRHLGTGRQETQYF.

The CDR3: CASNLDRVNEQYF. The CDR3 region has the DNA TGTGCCAGCAACCTTGACAGGGTGAACGAGCAGTACTTC. The V call is TRBV7-8, the J call TRBJ2-7; 7 bases are shared with TRBD1. V shed 7 bases, J shed 5 bases, and the junction held 8 bases outside the gene matches. The CDR3 consists of 13 residues. The V gene's germline CDR1 is SGHVS and CDR2 FQNEAQ.